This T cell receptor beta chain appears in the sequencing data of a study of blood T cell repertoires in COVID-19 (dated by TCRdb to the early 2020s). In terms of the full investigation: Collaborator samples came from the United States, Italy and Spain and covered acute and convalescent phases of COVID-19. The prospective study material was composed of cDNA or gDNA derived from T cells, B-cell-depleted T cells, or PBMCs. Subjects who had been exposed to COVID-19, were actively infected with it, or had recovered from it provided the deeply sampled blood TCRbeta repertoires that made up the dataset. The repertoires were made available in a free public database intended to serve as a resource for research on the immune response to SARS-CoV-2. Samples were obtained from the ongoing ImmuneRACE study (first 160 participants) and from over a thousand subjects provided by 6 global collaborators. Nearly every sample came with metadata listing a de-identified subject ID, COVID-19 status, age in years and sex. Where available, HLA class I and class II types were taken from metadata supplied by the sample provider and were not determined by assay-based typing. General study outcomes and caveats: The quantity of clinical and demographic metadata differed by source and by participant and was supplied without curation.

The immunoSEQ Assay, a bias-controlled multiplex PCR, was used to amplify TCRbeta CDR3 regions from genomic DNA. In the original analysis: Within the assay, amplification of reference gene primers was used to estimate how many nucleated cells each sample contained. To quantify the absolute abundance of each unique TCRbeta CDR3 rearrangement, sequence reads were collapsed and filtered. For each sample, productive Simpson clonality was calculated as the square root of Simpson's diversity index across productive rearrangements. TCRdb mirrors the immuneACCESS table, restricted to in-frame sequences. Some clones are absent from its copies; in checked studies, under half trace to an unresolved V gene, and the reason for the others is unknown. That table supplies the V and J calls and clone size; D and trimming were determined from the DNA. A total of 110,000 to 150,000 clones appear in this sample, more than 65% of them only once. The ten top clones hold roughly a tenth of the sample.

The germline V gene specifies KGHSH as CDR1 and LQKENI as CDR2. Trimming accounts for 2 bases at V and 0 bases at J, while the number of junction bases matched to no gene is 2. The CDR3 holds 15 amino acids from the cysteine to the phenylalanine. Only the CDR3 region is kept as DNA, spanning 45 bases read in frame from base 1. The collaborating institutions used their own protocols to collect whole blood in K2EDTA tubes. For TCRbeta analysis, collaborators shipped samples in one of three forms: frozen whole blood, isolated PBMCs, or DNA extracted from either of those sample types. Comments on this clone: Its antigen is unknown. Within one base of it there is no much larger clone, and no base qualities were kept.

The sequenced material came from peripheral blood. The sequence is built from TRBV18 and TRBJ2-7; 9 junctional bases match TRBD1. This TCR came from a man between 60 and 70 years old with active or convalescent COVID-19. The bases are TGTGCCAGCTCACCAAGACAGGGGGGCTCCTACGAGCAGTACTTC. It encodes CASSPRQGGSYEQYF.